These 2 T cell receptor beta chains were all obtained from the same sample, sequenced in a study of T cells in Graves' hyperthyroidism and ophthalmopathy. It was RNA transcripts that yielded the amplified TCR beta CDR3 regions. Initially, a first-round RT-PCR of the TCR CDR3 employed the HTBI primer set. Using its own MiXCR run on the multiplex PCR reads, TCRdb lists one record per CDR3 protein. The profile shows more than 350,000 distinct CDR3 sequences, roughly 15% of them singletons. The source material was blood. The receptors were gathered from a woman aged 60-70 years with Graves' ophthalmopathy.

CDR3 region: CASSDGEPSNQPQHF. The CDR3 DNA follows: TGTGCCAGCAGTGACGGGGAGCCCAGCAATCAGCCCCAGCATTTT. V and J are TRBV6-1 and TRBJ1-5, with D hard to call. V lost 3 bases and J lost 1, with 10 bases in between. The CDR3 consists of 15 residues. CDR1 MNHNS and CDR2 SASEGT come from the germline V gene.

The sample holds many counts of this clonotype. The chain recombines TRBV6-1 with TRBJ2-7; 7 nucleotides agree with TRBD2. This CDR3 contains 13 residues. Unmatched junction bases numbered 5, after V lost 8 bases and J lost 1 base. Germline V CDR1 and CDR2: MNHNS, SASEGT. CDR3 in DNA: TGTGCCAGCGCCGGGACTACTTCCTACGAGCAGTACTTC. Translating it yields CASAGTTSYEQYF.